This T cell receptor (beta chain) was profiled in a study of blood T cell repertoires in COVID-19. Study-wide context: Sites in the United States, Italy and Spain provided acute and convalescent COVID-19 samples.

Profiling relied on immunoSEQ multiplex PCR, and the TCRdb table lists in-frame clones only, not all of them. This repertoire shows roughly 360,000 clones, around 87% found once; its top ten account for approximately 1%. The germline V gene has CDR1 SQVTM and CDR2 ANQGSEA. The CDR3 length is 14 residues. V lost 0 bases and J lost 4; bases outside the gene matches: 2. Source material: PBMCs or T cells enriched from blood (not recorded which). The V and J genes are TRBV29-1 and TRBJ2-7; 11 bases agree with TRBD2. The receptor's source is a woman aged 25 to 45 with acute COVID-19. Written as DNA, the CDR3 is TGCAGCGTTGAAGATGGACTAGCGGGTTACGAGCAGTACTTC. Its protein product is CSVEDGLAGYEQYF.